These T cell receptor beta chains were read from a single sample in a study of cytomegalovirus exposure and HLA in healthy donors. Profiling relied on immunoSEQ multiplex PCR, and the TCRdb table lists in-frame clones only, not all of them. The table records around 250,000 clones, approximately 80% of them present only once. Sequencing was performed on PBMCs. The receptors shown here come from a woman aged 55-75 years in good health and CMV-seropositive. CDR3s include the opening cysteine and the closing phenylalanine or tryptophan. Each record gives: J gene, D gene, clone size, V gene, CDR3 protein, CDR3 DNA. A D gene is named only where the DNA matches it firmly. Clone size is not always given. Where it is, it says once, few, many or a class for expanded clones.

TRBJ2-7 | TRBD1 | - | TRBV28 | CASISTGTGDYEQYF | TGTGCCAGCATCTCGACCGGGACAGGTGACTACGAGCAGTACTTC
TRBJ2-1 | TRBD2 | - | TRBV9 | CASSVSASGYNEQFF | TGTGCCAGCAGCGTATCGGCTAGCGGCTACAATGAGCAGTTCTTC
TRBJ1-4 | TRBD1 | - | TRBV4-1 | CASSQVGTGTNEKLFF | TGCGCCAGCAGCCAAGTGGGGACAGGGACGAATGAAAAACTGTTTTTT
TRBJ2-1 | TRBD2 | - | TRBV18 | CASSPSRGRSNEQFF | TGTGCCAGCTCACCCTCCCGCGGGAGGTCGAATGAGCAGTTCTTC
TRBJ1-2 | - | - | TRBV7-9 | CASSLADGRYGYTF | TGTGCCAGCAGCTTAGCAGACGGGAGATATGGCTACACCTTC
TRBJ2-7 | - | - | TRBV28 | CASSLGDLSYEQYF | TGTGCCAGCAGTCTGGGAGACCTTTCCTACGAGCAGTACTTC
TRBJ2-7 | TRBD2 | - | TRBV29-1 | CSVCMDGGFCEQYF | TGCAGCGTCTGTATGGACGGGGGGTTCTGCGAGCAGTACTTC
TRBJ1-2 | - | - | TRBV5-8 | CASSSARSIGYTF | TGTGCCAGCAGCTCTGCCAGGTCGATCGGCTACACCTTC
TRBJ2-2 | TRBD1 | - | TRBV4-1 | CASSLTGAGELFF | TGCGCCAGCAGCCTCACAGGGGCTGGGGAGCTGTTTTTT
TRBJ2-1 | TRBD1 | - | TRBV28 | CASSPPRDRGKGSYNEQFF | TGTGCCAGCAGTCCCCCCCGGGACAGGGGAAAGGGGTCCTACAATGAGCAGTTCTTC
TRBJ2-2 | - | few | TRBV10-3 | CAIVDSISGELFF | TGTGCCATCGTTGACAGTATCTCCGGGGAGCTGTTTTTT
TRBJ1-2 | - | - | TRBV30 | CAWSPKGYYGYTF | TGTGCCTGGAGTCCTAAGGGGTACTATGGCTACACCTTC
TRBJ2-5 | - | once | TRBV14 | CASSHRGRGIETQYF | TGTGCCAGCAGCCACCGCGGCAGGGGAATAGAGACCCAGTACTTC
TRBJ2-7 | TRBD2 | - | TRBV14 | CASSLLAGVSYEQYF | TGTGCCAGCAGCCTTCTAGCGGGAGTCTCCTACGAGCAGTACTTC
TRBJ2-1 | TRBD2 | - | TRBV28 | CASSLLGTSGVNEQFF | TGTGCCAGCAGTTTATTGGGGACTAGCGGAGTCAATGAGCAGTTCTTC
TRBJ2-7 | TRBD1 | - | TRBV27 | CASSFRTGGRTYEQYF | TGTGCCAGCAGTTTTCGGACAGGGGGTAGGACCTACGAGCAGTACTTC
TRBJ1-1 | - | - | TRBV4-1 | CASSQDVNTEAFF | TGCGCCAGCAGCCAAGACGTGAACACTGAAGCTTTCTTT
TRBJ2-1 | TRBD1 | - | TRBV13 | CASSLQGGSLGAYNEQFF | TGTGCCAGCAGCCTACAGGGGGGTTCGCTGGGCGCCTACAATGAGCAGTTCTTC
TRBJ2-7 | TRBD2 | - | TRBV5-1 | CASSFRPTSGRGAEQYF | TGCGCCAGCAGCTTCCGGCCGACTAGCGGGAGGGGTGCCGAGCAGTACTTC
TRBJ1-1 | - | few | TRBV7-9 | CASSPGRDTEAFF | TGTGCCAGCAGCCCGGGGAGGGACACTGAAGCTTTCTTT
TRBJ2-1 | TRBD2 | - | TRBV7-8 | CASSLAGTSGNEQFF | TGTGCCAGCAGCTTAGCTGGGACTAGCGGCAATGAGCAGTTCTTC
TRBJ2-7 | TRBD2 | - | TRBV30 | CAWREAGTSGSEQHF | TGTGCCTGGAGGGAAGCGGGGACTAGCGGGAGCGAGCAGCACTTC
TRBJ1-5 | TRBD1 | - | TRBV19 | CASSATGVAQPQHF | TGTGCCAGTAGCGCGACAGGGGTGGCTCAGCCCCAGCATTTT
TRBJ2-7 | TRBD2 | few | TRBV6-5 | CASSYTLASSSYEQYF | TGTGCCAGCAGCTACACACTAGCGTCCAGCTCCTACGAGCAGTACTTC
TRBJ1-1 | TRBD1 | - | TRBV9 | CASSPHRGSTEAFF | TGTGCCAGCAGCCCCCACAGGGGGAGCACTGAAGCTTTCTTT
TRBJ1-4 | - | - | TRBV9 | CASSASGYVKLFF | TGTGCCAGCAGTGCCTCCGGGTACGTAAAACTGTTTTTT
TRBJ2-1 | TRBD2 | - | TRBV29-1 | CSVHSVRLGGIEQFF | TGCAGCGTTCACAGCGTCCGTCTGGGGGGGATTGAGCAGTTCTTC
TRBJ2-2 | - | - | TRBV5-1 | CASSARGGGELFF | TGCGCCAGCAGTGCCAGGGGTGGCGGGGAGCTGTTTTTT
TRBJ1-6 | - | - | TRBV27 | CASTDASSYNSPLHF | TGTGCCAGCACTGATGCGAGCTCCTATAATTCACCCCTCCACTTT
TRBJ1-2 | - | - | TRBV19 | CASNLQEDYGYTF | TGTGCCAGTAATTTACAGGAAGACTATGGCTACACCTTC
TRBJ2-3 | TRBD2 | - | TRBV4-1 | CASSQGGGRREGDTQYF | TGCGCCAGCAGCCAAGGGGGGGGACGCAGGGAGGGAGATACGCAGTATTTT
TRBJ1-5 | - | - | TRBV2 | CASKGDLQPQHF | TGTGCCAGCAAAGGGGATCTTCAGCCCCAGCATTTT
TRBJ2-2 | TRBD2 | - | TRBV5-1 | CASSRGLAGGLNTGELFF | TGCGCCAGCAGCCGCGGACTAGCGGGAGGGTTGAACACCGGGGAGCTGTTTTTT
TRBJ1-2 | - | few | TRBV6-5 | CASTSKGPGYDGYTF | TGTGCCAGCACTTCCAAGGGGCCAGGGTACGATGGCTACACCTTC
TRBJ2-1 | - | - | TRBV7-2 | CASSLMGDKYNEQFF | TGTGCCAGCAGCTTAATGGGAGACAAGTACAATGAGCAGTTCTTC
TRBJ2-5 | TRBD2 | - | TRBV4-2 | CASSQPSRGGVATQYF | TGTGCCAGCAGCCAACCCTCGCGGGGGGGCGTTGCGACCCAGTACTTC
TRBJ2-5 | TRBD1 | - | TRBV7-2 | CASSSRTGETQYF | TGTGCCAGCAGCTCCCGGACAGGGGAGACCCAGTACTTC
TRBJ2-7 | TRBD2 | - | TRBV6-6 | CASSKTSGVSYEQYF | TGTGCCAGCAGCAAAACTAGCGGGGTCTCCTACGAGCAGTACTTC
TRBJ2-1 | - | - | TRBV4-1 | CASSPGGSYNEQFF | TGCGCCAGCAGCCCAGGGGGGTCCTACAATGAGCAGTTCTTC